Below, 5 T cell receptor beta chains from the same sample are listed, as sequenced in a study of beta chain features in type 1 diabetes. Study conclusions and caveats: Patients with Type 1 diabetes showed moderately but significantly shorter TCRB CDR3s in all four CD4+ subsets.

The investigators reverse transcribed all of the isolated RNA, so they sequenced expressed TCRB transcripts. The method was immunoSEQ multiplex PCR; TCRdb's version includes in-frame clones alone and lacks a portion of them. The data show 150,000 to 200,000 clones, roughly 8% seen once. These receptors have no identified antigens. Sequencing was carried out using central memory CD4+ T cells from blood. The source of these receptors is a man younger than 35 with type 1 diabetes.

The rearrangement uses TRBV7-2 and TRBJ2-7; perhaps TRBD2 as D (5 bases). The CDR3 totals 14 residues. Trimming took off 7 bases at V and 0 bases at J, with 13 bases between the two ends. Looked up from germline, CDR1 is SGHTA and CDR2 is FQGNSA. CDR3 nucleotides: TGTGCCAGCACTCCCGACTACAACTCCTACGAGCAGTACTTC. Translated: CASTPDYNSYEQYF.

For this clone: The junction does not match germline at one end; this may be a read error. The gene calls are TRBV28 and TRBJ2-7; D might be TRBD2 (5 bases). The CDR3 is 12 amino acids. CDR1 is MDHEN and CDR2 is SYDVKM in the germline V gene. Here the CDR3 reads CASSWIRGEKDF. CDR3 nucleotides: TGTGCCAGCAGTTGGATCCGGGGAGAGAAGGACTTC.

In its sample, this clone was seen a few times. This sequence joins TRBV30 and TRBJ2-7; a possible D gene is TRBD1 (5 bases). The germline V gene has CDR1 GTSNPN and CDR2 SVGIG (reference sequence). The CDR3 runs to 13 residues. V was shortened by 0 bases and J by 5 bases, with 11 bases between the two germline ends. CDR3 in DNA: TGTGCCTGGAGTGTACCCCCCAGGGACGAGCAGTACTTC. Its protein product is CAWSVPPRDEQYF.

This clone turned up a few times. V gene TRBV9 combines with J gene TRBJ2-3; 11 bases match TRBD2. CDR3 length: 16 amino acids. J gave up 7 bases and V 0 bases, and 7 bases lay outside the gene matches. CDR1 is SGDLS, CDR2 YYNGEE, per germline. As DNA, the CDR3 is TGTGCCAGCAGCGTAGGCACTAGCGGGGGATTACATACGCAGTATTTT. As protein: CASSVGTSGGLHTQYF.

This chain connects TRBV28 to TRBJ2-3; TRBD1 might be the D (6 bases). V was pared by 6 bases and J by 0 bases, with 10 bases between. This CDR3 is built from 14 residues. CDR1 MDHEN and CDR2 SYDVKM come from the germline V gene. The CDR3 region is CASRQGRSTDTQYF. The CDR3, as DNA: TGTGCCAGCAGACAGGGAAGGAGCACAGATACGCAGTATTTT.